This T cell receptor beta chain was documented in a study of T cells in tumors after PD-1 blockade. As for the study in general: During anti-PD-1 treatment, some patients continued daily vismodegib 150 mg.

Sequencing used immunoSEQ multiplex PCR; TCRdb keeps in-frame clones, though not all of them. The sample contains some 11,000 clones, roughly 69% of which appear only once. Study results and caveats: Blood contained 35% to 50% of the tumor's TCR clonotypes.

This clone was counted only a few times. Its antigen is unknown. Trimming cost V 0 bases and J 5 bases, with 11 bases left between them. The CDR3 spans 14 residues. CDR1 is SGHNT and CDR2 is YYREEE in the germline V gene (reference sequence). V gene TRBV5-4 combines with J gene TRBJ1-2; a possible D gene is TRBD1 (6 bases). This clonotype originated in a human donor with basal cell carcinoma. The specimen was tumor tissue, collected before anti-PD-1 treatment. In DNA form, the CDR3 reads TGTGCCAGCAGCTTGGTGGGGGCATCTTATGGCTACACCTTC. Protein product: CASSLVGASYGYTF.